This T cell receptor beta chain was obtained from a study of cytomegalovirus exposure and HLA in healthy donors. Study-level results: Later on, analysis showed that most CMV-associated TCR beta chains appeared to be HLA-restricted. A likely sequencing artifact accounted for one observed cluster of highly shared sequence variants.

The PCR ran on 60 Vbeta and 13 Jbeta primers. The table came from immunoSEQ multiplex PCR; TCRdb's copy has only in-frame clones and leaves some out. Among 100,000 to 150,000 clones listed, over 75% were seen once. For this clone: Its target is unknown.

Donors likely had unrecorded immune exposures despite being nominally healthy when sampled. Sequencing was performed on PBMCs. The sequence was collected from a male donor in good health and CMV-seropositive.

The CDR3 spells CASSEAPNYGYTF. The CDR3 DNA reads as TGTGCCAGCAGCGAAGCCCCGAACTATGGCTACACCTTC. The chain is built from TRBV7-8 and TRBJ1-2; D remains unclear. V dropped 5 bases and J dropped 2 bases, with 9 bases sitting between them. The CDR3 totals 13 residues. Germline V gene lookup returns CDR1 SGHVS and CDR2 FQNEAQ.